The 11 T cell receptor beta chains below all came from one sample that was sequenced in a study of OX40 agonist ivuxolimab in advanced cancers. Produced via immunoSEQ multiplex PCR; TCRdb's table is partial and in-frame only. The data hold about 86,000 clones, with about 90% observed a single time. The specimen was CD4+ or CD8+ T cells sorted from blood, collected in a trial of the OX40 agonist ivuxolimab. The receptors were sampled from an adult with an advanced solid tumor such as melanoma, head and neck, liver or kidney cancer.

CDR3 loop: CASSWLATYNEQFF. As DNA, the CDR3 is TGTGCCAGCAGTTGGCTAGCTACCTACAATGAGCAGTTCTTC. This chain links TRBV28 with TRBJ2-1; tentatively, D is TRBD2 (5 bases). This CDR3 contains 14 residues. V shed 4 bases and J shed 2 bases, with 9 bases lying between them. In germline, CDR1 is MDHEN, CDR2 SYDVKM.

The genes are TRBV5-1 and TRBJ2-5; TRBD1 aligns across 7 bases. The CDR3 loop spans 15 amino acids. The germline gives CDR1 SGHRS, CDR2 YFSETQ. V shed 5 bases, J shed 5 bases, and the junction held 12 bases outside the gene matches. CDR3 region: CASSNLGRGIETQYF. The DNA for the CDR3 is TGCGCCAGCAGTAACCTGGGCAGGGGGATCGAGACCCAGTACTTC.

This chain connects TRBV5-5 to TRBJ1-1, with 9 bases lining up with TRBD1. Unmatched junction bases numbered 6, after V lost 0 bases and J lost 0 bases. This CDR3 is built from 17 residues. CDR1 is SGHKS and CDR2 is YYEKEE in the germline V gene (reference sequence). The CDR3 nucleotides are TGTGCCAGCAGCTTGGAGTACAGGGGGCCCATGAACACTGAAGCTTTCTTT. Translating it yields CASSLEYRGPMNTEAFF.

This clone was seen once. The chain is built from TRBV5-6 and TRBJ1-2; tentatively, D is TRBD1 (5 bases). The CDR3 consists of 14 residues. Germline values: CDR1 SGHDT, CDR2 YYEEEE. Trimming removed 2 bases at V and 2 bases at J, with 10 bases between. CDR3 sequence: CASSFPQGNYGYTF. CDR3 DNA sequence: TGTGCCAGCAGCTTCCCCCAGGGAAACTATGGCTACACCTTC.

V usage is TRBV19 and J usage is TRBJ2-2, with D perhaps TRBD2 (6 bases). This CDR3 is 14 amino acids long. Germline V lookup: CDR1 LNHDA, CDR2 SQIVND (reference sequence). Trimming removed 3 bases from V and 10 bases from J, with 15 bases in between. CDR3 sequence (DNA): TGTGCCAGTAGTATGCCTTCCGGGACTGAGGAGCTGTTTTTT. It is translated as CASSMPSGTEELFF.

As DNA, the CDR3 is TGTGCCAGCAGCCAAGACCTCCCTAGCGGTGTCGGGAGCGGCACAGATACGCAGTATTTT. Residues: CASSQDLPSGVGSGTDTQYF. V gene TRBV4-2 combines with J gene TRBJ2-3; 7 nucleotides match TRBD2. V lost 0 bases to trimming and J lost 1 base; unmatched junction nucleotides: 16. Germline CDR1 LGHNA, CDR2 YNFKEQ. CDR3 size: 20 residues.

The chain uses TRBV4-1 and TRBJ2-7; perhaps TRBD2 as D (6 bases). The CDR3 covers 15 residues. CDR1 is MGHRA and CDR2 is YSYEKL in the germline V gene. The V end was cut by 3 bases, the J end by 4 bases, with 16 bases between. The CDR3 sequence: CASSQGRDSSYEQYF. The CDR3 DNA sequence: TGCGCCAGCAGCCAGGGGCGGGACTCCTCTTACGAGCAGTACTTC.

The chain recombines TRBV5-6 with TRBJ2-7; D gene unclear. The V and J ends lost 2 bases and 4 bases respectively, with 10 bases between them. CDR1 is SGHDT and CDR2 is YYEEEE in the germline V gene. There are 13 residues in the CDR3. The CDR3 sequence is CASSFGSIYEQYF. In DNA, the CDR3 is TGTGCCAGCAGCTTCGGATCGATATACGAGCAGTACTTC.

This clone showed up just once. The chain uses TRBV19 and TRBJ2-3; 14 nucleotides agree with TRBD2. Trimming took 5 bases from V and 3 from J; bases not matched to a gene: 7. Germline loops: CDR1 LNHDA, CDR2 SQIVND (reference sequence). This CDR3 has 17 residues. CDR3 DNA sequence: TGTGCCAGTAGTTCGGGACTAGCGGGAGAGTTGACAGATACGCAGTATTTT. Amino acid sequence: CASSSGLAGELTDTQYF.

V usage is TRBV10-2 and J usage is TRBJ2-7, with TRBD1 matching over 10 bases. Looked up from germline, CDR1 is WSHSY and CDR2 is SAAADI. The CDR3 is 16 residues long. V shed 5 bases, J shed 6 bases, and the junction held 13 bases outside the gene matches. In nucleotides, the CDR3 is TGCGCCAGCAGTCGGATTAAGGGACAGGGGTTCAGCGAGCAGTACTTC. This gives the protein CASSRIKGQGFSEQYF.

The V and J genes are TRBV7-9 and TRBJ2-1; D perhaps matches TRBD2 (6 bases). The germline gives CDR1 SEHNR, CDR2 FQNEAQ (reference sequence). The V and J ends lost 5 bases and 3 bases respectively, with 14 bases between them. The CDR3 has 15 residues. CDR3 sequence (DNA): TGTGCCAGCAGCCCCCCGGAGGGGTTCTACAATGAGCAGTTCTTC. Translation gives CASSPPEGFYNEQFF.